The 27 T cell receptor beta chains given below trace back to one sample, sequenced in a study of PD-L1 blockade in urothelial cancer (dated by TCRdb to the late 2010s). Library preparation was by the immunoSEQ multiplex PCR assay. As stored in TCRdb, this immuneACCESS dataset retains in-frame rearrangements with V and J assigned. A fraction of the clones does not appear; measured against another copy, unresolved V genes explain less than half of the discrepancy, and the remainder lacks a known reason. This sample gives approximately 100,000 clones in total; about 91% of them show up just once. Around 0.9% of the sample rests with the top ten. Material: PBMCs, obtained around atezolizumab (anti-PD-L1) treatment. Every receptor here comes from a woman of 80 years or more with urothelial cancer.

The chain combines TRBV19 with TRBJ2-2; D is perhaps TRBD1 (5 bases). Germline loops: CDR1 LNHDA, CDR2 SQIVND (reference sequence). The CDR3 is 14 residues long. V lost 0 bases and J lost 3, with 5 bases in between. This CDR3 is CASSIEGDTGELFF. CDR3 sequence (DNA): TGTGCCAGTAGTATAGAAGGGGACACCGGGGAGCTGTTTTTT.

V and J are TRBV7-9 and TRBJ1-1; D may be TRBD1 (6 bases). This CDR3 spans 15 amino acids. The ends were cut back, 0 bases at V and 5 bases at J, with 13 bases in the middle. Germline loops: CDR1 SEHNR, CDR2 FQNEAQ (reference sequence). Written as DNA, the CDR3 is TGTGCCAGCAGCTTAGCGCGGGGGGGGCGAACTGAAGCTTTCTTT. This encodes CASSLARGGRTEAFF.

The V and J genes are TRBV27 and TRBJ2-1, with D perhaps TRBD2 (6 bases). Germline lookup yields CDR1 MNHEY and CDR2 SMNVEV (reference sequence). This CDR3 is built from 14 residues. V shed 6 bases and J shed 3 bases, with 12 bases lying between them. The CDR3 loop is CASRRDFDYNEQFF. CDR3 bases: TGTGCCAGCAGGAGGGACTTTGACTACAATGAGCAGTTCTTC.

The chain carries TRBV7-9 and TRBJ2-1; D possibly corresponds to TRBD2 (5 bases). This CDR3 region has 14 residues. The germline V and J ends were trimmed by 1 base and 5 bases, with 9 bases remaining between them. Germline-derived CDR1 and CDR2 are SEHNR and FQNEAQ (reference sequence). The CDR3 region is CASSLGWENNEQFF. CDR3 bases: TGTGCCAGCAGCTTAGGCTGGGAGAACAATGAGCAGTTCTTC.

The V gene is TRBV25-1, the J gene TRBJ1-4; 9 bases map to TRBD1. The J segment lost 3 bases and the V segment lost 3 bases, leaving 2 bases of the junction unmatched. Germline loops: CDR1 MGHDK, CDR2 SYGVNS. The CDR3 sequence is 15 residues long. For the CDR3, the DNA is TGTGCCAGCAGTGACCGGACAGGGGCTAATGAAAAACTGTTTTTT. Translated: CASSDRTGANEKLFF.

V usage is TRBV9 and J usage is TRBJ1-2; no firm D call. V was trimmed by 8 bases and J by 0 bases, leaving 11 bases between them. CDR1 and CDR2 from the germline V gene are SGDLS and YYNGEE. The CDR3 covers 13 residues. The CDR3 bases are TGTGCCAGTGACGGACTCCCTAACTATGGCTACACCTTC. Amino acid sequence: CASDGLPNYGYTF.

The rearrangement uses TRBV2 and TRBJ1-2; 9 bases line up with TRBD1. This CDR3 comprises 13 residues. V shed 6 bases and J 6 bases; nucleotides not matched to a gene: 5. The germline gives CDR1 SNHLY, CDR2 FYNNEI. The CDR3 here is CASRVQGADGYTF. Written as DNA, the CDR3 is TGTGCCAGCAGGGTACAGGGGGCGGATGGCTACACCTTC.

The chain links TRBV2 to TRBJ2-7; TRBD2 agrees at 10 bases. The CDR3 has 14 amino acids. Germline CDR1 is SNHLY and CDR2 is FYNNEI. After removal of 3 bases from V and 6 bases from J, the junction contained 5 bases not matched to a gene. The CDR3: CASSDGTSAREQYF. CDR3 coding DNA: TGTGCCAGCAGTGATGGGACTAGCGCTCGCGAGCAGTACTTC.

This rearrangement joins TRBV30 to TRBJ1-2, with 11 bases that match TRBD1. The germline gives CDR1 GTSNPN, CDR2 SVGIG (reference sequence). V dropped 3 bases and J dropped 6; count of bases not matched to a gene: 9. This CDR3 spans 15 amino acids. The CDR3 nucleotides read TGTGCCTGGAGGGGGCGGACAGGGGGCAAGGATGGCTACACCTTC. Translating gives CAWRGRTGGKDGYTF.

The gene calls are TRBV19 and TRBJ2-2, with TRBD2 matching over 7 bases. The CDR3 consists of 14 residues. Germline V gene data show CDR1 as LNHDA and CDR2 as SQIVND (reference sequence). Unmatched junction bases numbered 5, after V lost 8 bases and J lost 2 bases. The CDR3 DNA is TGTGCCAGTGGGGGACTACCAAACACCGGGGAGCTGTTTTTT. Translating gives CASGGLPNTGELFF.

The chain couples TRBV6-1 to TRBJ1-5, with D possibly being TRBD1 (5 bases). The CDR3 sequence is 14 residues long. V lost 7 bases and J lost 5, with 15 bases in between. From germline, CDR1 is MNHNS and CDR2 SASEGT. CDR3: CASTFLGPDQPQHF. CDR3 bases: TGTGCCAGCACGTTCTTGGGGCCGGATCAGCCCCAGCATTTT.

V and J are TRBV7-7 and TRBJ1-4; D is unresolved. The CDR3 length is 15 residues. Trimming shortened V by 5 bases and J by 6 bases, and 16 bases separated the two germline ends. Germline values: CDR1 SSHAT, CDR2 FNYEAQ (reference sequence). CDR3 in amino acids: CASSPSETWDEKLFF. CDR3 DNA: TGTGCCAGCAGCCCTTCGGAGACCTGGGATGAAAAACTGTTTTTT.

As regards this clone: Additional DNA sequences in this sample encode the identical CDR3. This rearrangement joins TRBV2 to TRBJ1-5; a possible D gene is TRBD1 (6 bases). From germline, CDR1 is SNHLY and CDR2 FYNNEI. The V end lost 1 base, the J end lost 4 bases, and 8 bases lay between the germline ends. CDR3 length: 14 amino acids. The CDR3 sequence is CASSEGTGNQPQHF. The CDR3 DNA is TGTGCCAGCAGTGAAGGAACAGGGAATCAGCCCCAGCATTTT.

This chain joins TRBV19 and TRBJ1-1; TRBD1 matches at 9 bases. The germline V gene has CDR1 LNHDA and CDR2 SQIVND (reference sequence). V gave up 5 bases and J gave up 5 bases; unmatched junction bases: 9. This CDR3 comprises 15 residues. This chain's CDR3 is CASSENRGLGTEAFF. The CDR3 nucleotides read TGTGCCAGTAGTGAAAACAGGGGGCTAGGGACTGAAGCTTTCTTT.

The chain uses TRBV19 and TRBJ2-1; 7 bases line up with TRBD2. The CDR3 has 13 residues. Trimming removed 4 bases from V and 7 bases from J; junction bases left unmatched: 4. Germline V gives CDR1 LNHDA, CDR2 SQIVND (reference sequence). The CDR3 is CASSRREGNEQFF. CDR3 DNA sequence: TGTGCCAGTAGTAGGAGGGAGGGAAATGAGCAGTTCTTC.

The J gene is TRBJ2-1, the V gene TRBV9, with TRBD1 as a possible D gene (5 bases). The CDR3 extends over 14 amino acids. From germline, CDR1 is SGDLS and CDR2 YYNGEE. With 0 bases removed from V and 4 bases from J, the gap between germline ends came to 8 bases. CDR3 DNA sequence: TGTGCCAGCAGCGTAGCAGGGAATTACAATGAGCAGTTCTTC. Protein sequence: CASSVAGNYNEQFF.

This clone was observed a handful of times. The J gene is TRBJ1-1, the V gene TRBV10-3, with 7 bases matching TRBD1. Germline V gene sequence: CDR1 ENHRY, CDR2 SYGVKD. Trimming removed 6 bases from V and 1 base from J; junction bases left unmatched: 2. This CDR3 is 13 amino acids long. The CDR3 DNA sequence: TGTGCCATCAGCCGGGACAGGAACACTGAAGCTTTCTTT. This translates into CAISRDRNTEAFF.

The V call is TRBV2, the J call TRBJ1-4, with unresolved D. V was clipped by 4 bases and J by 4 bases, with 10 bases between them. CDR3 size: 14 residues. Germline CDR1 SNHLY, CDR2 FYNNEI. The CDR3 loop reads CASSVSTGNEKLFF. The CDR3 DNA is TGTGCCAGCAGTGTCTCGACGGGTAATGAAAAACTGTTTTTT.

This chain links TRBV5-6 with TRBJ1-3, with a tentative D call TRBD1 (5 bases). There are 17 residues in the CDR3. Germline V gene data show CDR1 as SGHDT and CDR2 as YYEEEE. Trimming cost V 3 bases and J 0 bases, with 16 bases left between them. The CDR3, as DNA: TGTGCCAGCAGCTGGGGGGGTACCCAGGGCTCTGGAAACACCATATATTTT. Protein sequence: CASSWGGTQGSGNTIYF.

This chain uses TRBV5-6 with TRBJ1-1; possibly TRBD1 for D (5 bases). The V gene's germline CDR1 is SGHDT and CDR2 YYEEEE. Deletions cut 0 bases from V and 0 bases from J, with 12 bases between. CDR3 length: 16 residues. CDR3 amino acids: CASSLEFARVNTEAFF. The CDR3 coding sequence is TGTGCCAGCAGCTTGGAGTTCGCCAGGGTGAACACTGAAGCTTTCTTT.

The chain links TRBV15 to TRBJ2-7; D may be TRBD1 (6 bases). This CDR3 spans 14 amino acids. V was cut by 1 base and J by 6 bases, with 13 bases left in between. Germline V lookup: CDR1 LNHNV, CDR2 YYDKDF (reference sequence). CDR3: CATSRGDTSFEQYF. The CDR3 nucleotides read TGTGCCACCAGCAGAGGGGACACCTCTTTCGAGCAGTACTTC.

This chain links TRBV19 with TRBJ2-1; D perhaps matches TRBD2 (5 bases). CDR3 length equals 13 residues. Trimming removed 10 bases at V and 1 base at J, with 11 bases between. Germline CDR1 is LNHDA and CDR2 is SQIVND (reference sequence). CDR3 loop: CATRTRSYNEQFF. The CDR3 DNA reads as TGTGCCACTAGGACTCGTTCCTACAATGAGCAGTTCTTC.

The chain links TRBV9 to TRBJ1-2; D remains ambiguous. In germline, CDR1 is SGDLS, CDR2 YYNGEE. Trimming took off 0 bases at V and 8 bases at J, with 14 bases between the two ends. The CDR3 loop spans 14 amino acids. CDR3 loop: CASSVEGGLGGYTF. The CDR3 nucleotides are TGTGCCAGCAGCGTAGAGGGAGGCCTAGGGGGCTACACCTTC.

V usage is TRBV6-4 and J usage is TRBJ1-4; TRBD1 might be the D (6 bases). This CDR3 spans 15 amino acids. The V end lost 4 bases, the J end lost 5 bases, and 14 bases lay between the germline ends. Germline V gene sequence: CDR1 MRHNA, CDR2 SNTAGT. Here the CDR3 reads CASSAEQGPNEKLFF. The CDR3 nucleotides are TGTGCCAGCAGTGCAGAACAGGGCCCAAATGAAAAACTGTTTTTT.

The rearrangement links TRBV30 to TRBJ1-4; D is uncertain. The CDR3 is made up of 13 amino acids. CDR1 and CDR2 from the germline V gene are GTSNPN and SVGIG (reference sequence). Trimming removed 0 bases from V and 10 bases from J, with 12 bases in between. The CDR3 nucleotides read TGTGCCTGGAGTGTGGGCCGGGGAGGAAAACTGTTTTTT. It is translated as CAWSVGRGGKLFF.

This chain links TRBV7-8 with TRBJ2-7; a weak D match, TRBD2 (6 bases). Trimming stripped 1 base from V and 8 bases from J, with 15 bases between. This CDR3 comprises 14 residues. Germline lookup yields CDR1 SGHVS and CDR2 FQNEAQ. The CDR3 DNA follows: TGTGCCAGCAGCTTAGACGGGAGTAATAAGAAGCAGTACTTC. This translates into CASSLDGSNKKQYF. Full variable domain (remainder filled in from reference TRBV7-8 and TRBJ2-7): GAGVSQSPRYKVAKRGQDVALRCDPISGHVSLFWYQQALGQGPEFLTYFQNEAQLDKSGLPSDRFFAERPEGSVSTLKIQRTQQEDSAVYLCASSLDGSNKKQYFGPGTRLTVT.

V usage is TRBV18 and J usage is TRBJ2-1; 7 bases fit TRBD1. Germline values: CDR1 KGHSH, CDR2 LQKENI. The V segment lost 2 bases and the J segment 4 bases; nucleotides outside the gene matches: 5. The CDR3 is 15 residues long. CDR3: CASSPGAGGYNEQFF. The CDR3 coding sequence is TGTGCCAGCTCACCAGGGGCAGGGGGTTACAATGAGCAGTTCTTC.